The sequence of this T cell receptor beta chain was determined in a study of T-cell reconstitution after alpha-beta-depleted transplantation in children. Unique molecular identifiers were used to barcode this TCRbeta library. A single record per CDR3 protein comes from TCRdb applying MiXCR to the PCR reads. This sample has approximately 520,000 distinct CDR3 sequences, with approximately 10% found just once. Overall study findings and caveats: Newly generated T cells supplied most T-cell counts and diversity one year post-transplant.

The CDR3 runs 12 residues. J gave up 5 bases and V 6 bases, and 4 bases lay outside the gene matches. Ten or more counts support this clonotype. Its specificity is unknown. The origin of this receptor is a female patient aged 2-9 years who had a stem cell transplant for aplastic anemia, so the T cells may come from the graft donor. The chain couples TRBV12-3 or TRBV12-4 to TRBJ2-7; 7 bases align to TRBD1. The sample here was PBMCs, mostly from graft donor cells, taken 180 days after TCRalphabeta/CD19-depleted stem cell transplant. The CDR3 reads CASSPTGNEQYF. DNA for the CDR3: TGTGCCAGCAGCCCGACAGGGAACGAGCAGTACTTC.